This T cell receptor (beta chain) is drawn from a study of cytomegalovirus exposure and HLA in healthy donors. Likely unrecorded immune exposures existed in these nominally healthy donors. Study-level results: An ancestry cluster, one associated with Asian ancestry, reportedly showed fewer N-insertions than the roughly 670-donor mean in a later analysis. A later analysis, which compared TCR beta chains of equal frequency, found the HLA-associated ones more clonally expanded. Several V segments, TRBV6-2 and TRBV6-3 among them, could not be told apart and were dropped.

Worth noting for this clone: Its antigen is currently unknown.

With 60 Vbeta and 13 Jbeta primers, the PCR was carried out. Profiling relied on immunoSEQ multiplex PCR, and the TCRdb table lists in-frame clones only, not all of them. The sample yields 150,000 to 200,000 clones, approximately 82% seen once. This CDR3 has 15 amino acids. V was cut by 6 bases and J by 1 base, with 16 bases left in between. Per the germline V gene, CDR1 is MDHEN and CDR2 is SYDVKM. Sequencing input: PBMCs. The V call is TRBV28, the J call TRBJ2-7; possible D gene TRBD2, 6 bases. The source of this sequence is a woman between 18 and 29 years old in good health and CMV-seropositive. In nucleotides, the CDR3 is TGTGCCAGCAGGCGGGGACCGGTACCTTCCTACGAGCAGTACTTC. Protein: CASRRGPVPSYEQYF.